This T cell receptor beta chain was retrieved from a study of PD-L1 blockade in urothelial cancer. Across the study: Blood drawn 3 weeks (second dose) and 6 weeks after treatment start was analyzed. A median blood sample held about 150,000 T cells and tens of thousands of unique TCRs.

The time point is: pretreatment peripheral blood. The table came from immunoSEQ multiplex PCR; TCRdb's copy has only in-frame clones and leaves some out. The sample records 70,000 to 75,000 clones, roughly 90% being singletons. The CDR3 contains 15 residues. After removal of 6 bases from V and 2 bases from J, the junction contained 3 bases not matched to a gene. Germline V gene data show CDR1 as MNHEY and CDR2 as SVGAGI. The source material was PBMCs, sampled around atezolizumab (anti-PD-L1) treatment. The clonotype comes from a man between 65 and 85 years old with urothelial cancer. This sequence joins TRBV6-5 and TRBJ2-1, with 11 nucleotides matching TRBD2. CDR3 amino acids: CASSLGLAAYNEQFF. CDR3 bases: TGTGCCAGCAGCCTGGGACTAGCGGCCTACAATGAGCAGTTCTTC.